These T cell receptor beta chains were read from a single sample in a study of blood T cell repertoires in COVID-19. Sequenced by immunoSEQ multiplex PCR; TCRdb stores in-frame clones only, minus some. Of roughly 320,000 clones listed, 90% were seen once; the top ten hold roughly 3.9%. Sequencing input: PBMCs or T cells enriched from blood (not recorded which). Source of these receptors: a woman in her twenties or thirties who had been exposed to COVID-19. CDR3s include the opening cysteine and the closing phenylalanine or tryptophan. Each record gives: D gene, V gene, clone size, J gene, CDR3 DNA, CDR3 protein. The D gene is left open where the match is weak. Where a row states a size, it is once, few, many or the class of an expanded clone; other rows omit it.

d_gene: TRBD2; v_gene: TRBV10-1; abundance: once; j_gene: TRBJ2-5; CDR3nt: TGCGCCAGCAGTGAGTCGAGCCTAGCGGGGGGCTTACGACGCCAAGAGACCCAGTACTTC; CDR3aa: CASSESSLAGGLRRQETQYF
d_gene: -; v_gene: TRBV27; abundance: once; j_gene: TRBJ1-1; CDR3nt: TGTGCCAGCAGACAAGGGGGGGTGGGCACTGAAGCTTTCTTT; CDR3aa: CASRQGGVGTEAFF
d_gene: TRBD1; v_gene: TRBV2; abundance: -; j_gene: TRBJ1-3; CDR3nt: TGTGCCAGCAGGCGGATCCGGGACAGGCAAGCTGGAAACACCATATATTTT; CDR3aa: CASRRIRDRQAGNTIYF
d_gene: TRBD1; v_gene: TRBV13; abundance: -; j_gene: TRBJ1-2; CDR3nt: TGTGCCAGCAGCATGGGGACAGCCCCGTCCTACGGCTACACCTTC; CDR3aa: CASSMGTAPSYGYTF
d_gene: -; v_gene: TRBV7-3; abundance: -; j_gene: TRBJ2-1; CDR3nt: TGTGCCAGCAGCTTGAGGAGAAACAACAATGAGCAGTTCTTC; CDR3aa: CASSLRRNNNEQFF
d_gene: -; v_gene: TRBV7-2; abundance: -; j_gene: TRBJ1-5; CDR3nt: TGTGCCAGCAGCTTAGACAGAACTTATCAGCCCCAGCATTTT; CDR3aa: CASSLDRTYQPQHF
d_gene: -; v_gene: TRBV5-6; abundance: -; j_gene: TRBJ2-1; CDR3nt: TGTGCCAGCAGCTTGAGGCCTAGCAGGGGGGTCATTGAGCAGTTCTTC; CDR3aa: CASSLRPSRGVIEQFF
d_gene: -; v_gene: TRBV6-5; abundance: -; j_gene: TRBJ1-1; CDR3nt: TGTGCCAGCAGTTACGGGCCGGGGGATAACACTGAAGCTTTCTTT; CDR3aa: CASSYGPGDNTEAFF
d_gene: -; v_gene: TRBV10-3; abundance: -; j_gene: TRBJ1-6; CDR3nt: TGTGCCATCAGAGGGGTGGATAATTCACCCCTCCACTTT; CDR3aa: CAIRGVDNSPLHF
d_gene: TRBD1; v_gene: TRBV7-9; abundance: -; j_gene: TRBJ1-6; CDR3nt: TGTGCCAGCAGCTCCCGGGGACAGGGGAATTCACCCCTCCACTTT; CDR3aa: CASSSRGQGNSPLHF
d_gene: TRBD1; v_gene: TRBV11-2; abundance: -; j_gene: TRBJ1-5; CDR3nt: TGTGCCACCCAACAGGGGGCCGGTCATAGCAATCAGCCCCAGCATTTT; CDR3aa: CATQQGAGHSNQPQHF
d_gene: -; v_gene: TRBV6-4; abundance: once; j_gene: TRBJ1-1; CDR3nt: TGTGCCAGCAGGGAGTCGCTGGCCACTGAAGCTTTCTTT; CDR3aa: CASRESLATEAFF
d_gene: -; v_gene: TRBV10-3; abundance: -; j_gene: TRBJ2-1; CDR3nt: TGTGCCATCAGTGAATTCGGAGATGAGCAGTTCTTC; CDR3aa: CAISEFGDEQFF
d_gene: TRBD1; v_gene: TRBV6-5; abundance: -; j_gene: TRBJ1-5; CDR3nt: TGTGCCAGCAAGGAAGACAGGGTCAGTCAGCCCCAGCATTTT; CDR3aa: CASKEDRVSQPQHF
d_gene: TRBD2; v_gene: TRBV11-2; abundance: once; j_gene: TRBJ2-1; CDR3nt: TGTGCCAGCAGTTATAGGACTAGCGGGGATAATGAGCAGTTCTTC; CDR3aa: CASSYRTSGDNEQFF
d_gene: -; v_gene: TRBV29-1; abundance: -; j_gene: TRBJ2-5; CDR3nt: TGCAGCGTTGAGCCCGGGTCACTGTACCAAGAGACCCAGTACTTC; CDR3aa: CSVEPGSLYQETQYF
d_gene: -; v_gene: TRBV24-1; abundance: -; j_gene: TRBJ1-4; CDR3nt: TGTGCCACCAGTGATTTTGGGAGAACTAATGAAAAACTGTTTTTT; CDR3aa: CATSDFGRTNEKLFF
d_gene: TRBD1; v_gene: TRBV11-2; abundance: -; j_gene: TRBJ1-1; CDR3nt: TGTGCCAGCAGCGGCCGGGACAGGGGGAACACTGAAGCTTTCTTT; CDR3aa: CASSGRDRGNTEAFF
d_gene: -; v_gene: TRBV5-1; abundance: -; j_gene: TRBJ1-2; CDR3nt: TGCGCCAGCAGCTTAGGAGGGGCAACTAACTATGGCTACACCTTC; CDR3aa: CASSLGGATNYGYTF
d_gene: -; v_gene: TRBV4-1; abundance: -; j_gene: TRBJ2-6; CDR3nt: TGCGCCAGCAGCCAAGCAAATCGTGCAGGGTCGACCTCTGGGGCCAACGTCCTGACTTTC; CDR3aa: CASSQANRAGSTSGANVLTF
d_gene: -; v_gene: TRBV10-1; abundance: once; j_gene: TRBJ1-4; CDR3nt: TGCGCCAGCAGTGAGCATCAGAGACAGGATAATGAAAAACTGTTTTTT; CDR3aa: CASSEHQRQDNEKLFF
d_gene: TRBD1; v_gene: TRBV2; abundance: -; j_gene: TRBJ1-2; CDR3nt: TGTGCCAGCAGTCGACAGGGGCCCTATGGCTACACCTTC; CDR3aa: CASSRQGPYGYTF
d_gene: TRBD1; v_gene: TRBV19; abundance: -; j_gene: TRBJ1-3; CDR3nt: TGTGCCAGTAGTATCTATTTATCGAGGACAGGCCTCTCTGGAAACACCATATATTTT; CDR3aa: CASSIYLSRTGLSGNTIYF
d_gene: -; v_gene: TRBV12-3/TRBV12-4; abundance: -; j_gene: TRBJ1-3; CDR3nt: TGTGCCAGCGGACAATTCTCTGGAAACACCATATATTTT; CDR3aa: CASGQFSGNTIYF
d_gene: TRBD1; v_gene: TRBV6-2/TRBV6-3; abundance: -; j_gene: TRBJ1-5; CDR3nt: TGTGCCAGCAGCCGGACAGGGGGGAATCAGCCCCAGCATTTT; CDR3aa: CASSRTGGNQPQHF
d_gene: -; v_gene: TRBV5-1; abundance: -; j_gene: TRBJ1-2; CDR3nt: TGCGCCAGCAGTTCCCCGACCGGAGCTAACTATGGCTACACCTTC; CDR3aa: CASSSPTGANYGYTF
d_gene: -; v_gene: TRBV4-1; abundance: -; j_gene: TRBJ1-5; CDR3nt: TGCGCCAGCAGTCCGGACGGGACAAACAATCAGCCCCAGCATTTT; CDR3aa: CASSPDGTNNQPQHF
d_gene: -; v_gene: TRBV2; abundance: -; j_gene: TRBJ2-7; CDR3nt: TGTGCCAACACCCAAGGGGGAAGCTCCTACGAGCAGTACTTC; CDR3aa: CANTQGGSSYEQYF
d_gene: -; v_gene: TRBV21-1; abundance: -; j_gene: TRBJ2-5; CDR3nt: TGTGCCAGCAGCAGGGTACAGGGGGATTTAGAAGAGACCCAGTACTTC; CDR3aa: CASSRVQGDLEETQYF
d_gene: TRBD1; v_gene: TRBV19; abundance: once; j_gene: TRBJ1-5; CDR3nt: TGTGCCAGTAGCGACAGGGGCAATCAGCCCCAGCATTTT; CDR3aa: CASSDRGNQPQHF
d_gene: -; v_gene: TRBV6-1; abundance: -; j_gene: TRBJ2-7; CDR3nt: TGTGCCAGCAGTGAAGCGGGGGGAGTTGCCTACGAGCAGTACTTC; CDR3aa: CASSEAGGVAYEQYF
d_gene: TRBD2; v_gene: TRBV5-1; abundance: -; j_gene: TRBJ2-3; CDR3nt: TGCGCCAGCAGCGCAGGACTAGCGGCAGGAGATACGCAGTATTTT; CDR3aa: CASSAGLAAGDTQYF
d_gene: -; v_gene: TRBV10-3; abundance: -; j_gene: TRBJ1-1; CDR3nt: TGTGCCATCAGTGAGTCCCAGGGGATTTCGACTGAAGCTTTCTTT; CDR3aa: CAISESQGISTEAFF
d_gene: TRBD2; v_gene: TRBV5-1; abundance: -; j_gene: TRBJ2-7; CDR3nt: TGCGCCAGCAGCCTTACCCCTAGCGGGGGCTCCTACGAGCAGTACTTC; CDR3aa: CASSLTPSGGSYEQYF
d_gene: -; v_gene: TRBV2; abundance: -; j_gene: TRBJ1-1; CDR3nt: TGTGCCAGTGGAGGTTACACTGAAGCTTTCTTT; CDR3aa: CASGGYTEAFF
d_gene: -; v_gene: TRBV5-1; abundance: -; j_gene: TRBJ1-3; CDR3nt: TGCGCCAGCAGCCCTGTCGGGGATTTAGCGGGAAACACCATATATTTT; CDR3aa: CASSPVGDLAGNTIYF
d_gene: -; v_gene: TRBV2; abundance: -; j_gene: TRBJ1-4; CDR3nt: TGTGCCAGCAGTGATCCGGGGGGGCCTGGGGAAAAACTGTTTTTT; CDR3aa: CASSDPGGPGEKLFF
d_gene: -; v_gene: TRBV9; abundance: once; j_gene: TRBJ1-3; CDR3nt: TGTGCCAGCAGCGTAGACGGCAGGGTCCCAACTGAGTCGGGAAACACCATATATTTT; CDR3aa: CASSVDGRVPTESGNTIYF
d_gene: TRBD1; v_gene: TRBV10-3; abundance: -; j_gene: TRBJ2-3; CDR3nt: TGTGCCATCAGGAGACAAGGACAGGGAACAGATACGCAGTATTTT; CDR3aa: CAIRRQGQGTDTQYF
d_gene: TRBD1; v_gene: TRBV7-2; abundance: -; j_gene: TRBJ2-7; CDR3nt: TGTGCCAGCAGCCCCAGACAGGGAAGCTACGAGCAGTACTTC; CDR3aa: CASSPRQGSYEQYF
d_gene: TRBD1; v_gene: TRBV4-1; abundance: -; j_gene: TRBJ2-7; CDR3nt: TGCGCCAGCAGCCAAGTTGGGACAGGGCTTTCCTACGAGCAGTACTTC; CDR3aa: CASSQVGTGLSYEQYF
d_gene: -; v_gene: TRBV7-9; abundance: -; j_gene: TRBJ1-1; CDR3nt: TGTGCCAGCAGCTACATGAACACTGAAGCTTTCTTT; CDR3aa: CASSYMNTEAFF
d_gene: -; v_gene: TRBV7-8; abundance: -; j_gene: TRBJ1-1; CDR3nt: TGTGCCAGCAGCTTACCGTCGCGAGGGAACACTGAAGCTTTCTTT; CDR3aa: CASSLPSRGNTEAFF
d_gene: -; v_gene: TRBV5-1; abundance: once; j_gene: TRBJ2-1; CDR3nt: TGCGCCAGCAGCTTGATTCAGGATACCTACAATGAGCAGTTCTTC; CDR3aa: CASSLIQDTYNEQFF
d_gene: TRBD1; v_gene: TRBV9; abundance: -; j_gene: TRBJ1-2; CDR3nt: TGTGCCAGCAGTTTAACTAACAGGGGAAGCTATGGCTACACCTTC; CDR3aa: CASSLTNRGSYGYTF
d_gene: -; v_gene: TRBV4-1; abundance: -; j_gene: TRBJ2-7; CDR3nt: TGCGCCAGCAGCCAAGAACCGGCCTACGAGCAGTACTTC; CDR3aa: CASSQEPAYEQYF
d_gene: -; v_gene: TRBV19; abundance: -; j_gene: TRBJ1-2; CDR3nt: TGTGCCACACGGGAGTATATAAACTATGGCTACACCTTC; CDR3aa: CATREYINYGYTF
d_gene: -; v_gene: TRBV19; abundance: -; j_gene: TRBJ2-4; CDR3nt: TGTGCCAGTAGTCCCGGTTTCCTAGCCAAAAACATTCAGTACTTC; CDR3aa: CASSPGFLAKNIQYF
d_gene: TRBD2; v_gene: TRBV5-4; abundance: -; j_gene: TRBJ2-2; CDR3nt: TGTGCCAGCAGCTGGGGAAGTGGGGGGGTAGGCACCGGGGAGCTGTTTTTT; CDR3aa: CASSWGSGGVGTGELFF
d_gene: -; v_gene: TRBV5-1; abundance: few; j_gene: TRBJ2-7; CDR3nt: TGCGCCAGCAGCTTGACAGGTCCTATCTACGAGCAGTACTTC; CDR3aa: CASSLTGPIYEQYF
d_gene: -; v_gene: TRBV19; abundance: -; j_gene: TRBJ1-2; CDR3nt: TGTGCCAGTAGTATAGCGCGCTATGGCTACACCTTC; CDR3aa: CASSIARYGYTF
d_gene: TRBD1; v_gene: TRBV5-5; abundance: -; j_gene: TRBJ2-7; CDR3nt: TGTGCCAGCAGCTTGTACAGGGGGCCGAGGGAGCAGTACTTC; CDR3aa: CASSLYRGPREQYF
d_gene: TRBD2; v_gene: TRBV6-2/TRBV6-3; abundance: -; j_gene: TRBJ2-3; CDR3nt: TGTGCCAGCAGCGGGCTAGCGGAGAACACAGATACGCAGTATTTT; CDR3aa: CASSGLAENTDTQYF